This T cell receptor (beta chain) was found in a study of T-cell reconstitution after alpha-beta-depleted transplantation in children. Preparation of the TCRbeta library used unique molecular identifiers. MiXCR, run by TCRdb on the PCR reads, gives a single entry per CDR3 protein. The sample records approximately 630,000 distinct CDR3 sequences, around 14% being singletons. Study-level findings and limits: Fresh T-cell production supplied most of the T-cell counts and diversity seen one year after transplant. After transplant, high TCRbeta diversity at day 60 in some patients arose from surviving recipient T cells and thymic progenitors.

This clonotype was seen a few times. Its specificity is not known. The CDR3 is made up of 12 amino acids. V shed 3 bases and J shed 8 bases, with 11 bases lying between them. Germline V gene data show CDR1 as SGHKS and CDR2 as YYEKEE (reference sequence). The chain carries TRBV5-5 and TRBJ1-2, with D unclear. The sequencing used PBMCs, collected before TCRalphabeta/CD19-depleted stem cell transplant. This clonotype originated in a girl under 10 years old with congenital amegakaryocytic thrombocytopenia, due to receive a stem cell transplant. The CDR3 here is CASSSRLWGYTF. The CDR3 coding sequence is TGTGCCAGCAGCTCCCGATTGTGGGGCTACACCTTC.